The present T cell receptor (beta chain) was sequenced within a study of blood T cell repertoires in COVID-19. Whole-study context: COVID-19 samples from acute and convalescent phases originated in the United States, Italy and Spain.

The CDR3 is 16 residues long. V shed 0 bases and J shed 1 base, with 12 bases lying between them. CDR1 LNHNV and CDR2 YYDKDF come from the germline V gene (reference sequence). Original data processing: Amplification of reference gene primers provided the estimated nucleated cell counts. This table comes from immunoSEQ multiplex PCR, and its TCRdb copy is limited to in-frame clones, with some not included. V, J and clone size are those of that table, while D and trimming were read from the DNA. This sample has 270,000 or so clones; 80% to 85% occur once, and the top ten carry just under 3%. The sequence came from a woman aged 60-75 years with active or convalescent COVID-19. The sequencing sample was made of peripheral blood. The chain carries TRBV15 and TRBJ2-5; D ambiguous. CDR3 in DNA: TGTGCCACCAGCAGAGATATCTCCGCAGGCCAAGAGACCCAGTACTTC. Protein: CATSRDISAGQETQYF.